The T cell receptor (beta chain) under discussion was sequenced for a study of T cell responses to AZD1222 COVID-19 vaccine. Study-wide results and caveats: Spike-specific TCR breadth and depth grew following two AZD1222 doses. White British ancestry dominated among donors, who included more females, and clonal diversity was possibly underestimated.

TCRdb keeps only in-frame clones here, not all; method: immunoSEQ multiplex PCR. The sample yields some 120,000 clones, approximately 85% seen once. J lost 4 bases, V lost 3 bases, and 3 bases had no gene match. The CDR3 has 15 amino acids. Looked up from germline, CDR1 is KGHDR and CDR2 is SFDVKD. In its sample, this clone was seen a few times. Its antigen is not identified. Sample: peripheral blood, taken on day 0 of MenACWY control vaccination. The gene calls are TRBV24-1 and TRBJ1-4, with 8 bases identical to TRBD1. The TCR sequence derives from an adult in good health. The CDR3: CATSDRGTGNEKLFF. DNA for the CDR3: TGTGCCACCAGTGATAGAGGGACAGGTAATGAAAAACTGTTTTTT.